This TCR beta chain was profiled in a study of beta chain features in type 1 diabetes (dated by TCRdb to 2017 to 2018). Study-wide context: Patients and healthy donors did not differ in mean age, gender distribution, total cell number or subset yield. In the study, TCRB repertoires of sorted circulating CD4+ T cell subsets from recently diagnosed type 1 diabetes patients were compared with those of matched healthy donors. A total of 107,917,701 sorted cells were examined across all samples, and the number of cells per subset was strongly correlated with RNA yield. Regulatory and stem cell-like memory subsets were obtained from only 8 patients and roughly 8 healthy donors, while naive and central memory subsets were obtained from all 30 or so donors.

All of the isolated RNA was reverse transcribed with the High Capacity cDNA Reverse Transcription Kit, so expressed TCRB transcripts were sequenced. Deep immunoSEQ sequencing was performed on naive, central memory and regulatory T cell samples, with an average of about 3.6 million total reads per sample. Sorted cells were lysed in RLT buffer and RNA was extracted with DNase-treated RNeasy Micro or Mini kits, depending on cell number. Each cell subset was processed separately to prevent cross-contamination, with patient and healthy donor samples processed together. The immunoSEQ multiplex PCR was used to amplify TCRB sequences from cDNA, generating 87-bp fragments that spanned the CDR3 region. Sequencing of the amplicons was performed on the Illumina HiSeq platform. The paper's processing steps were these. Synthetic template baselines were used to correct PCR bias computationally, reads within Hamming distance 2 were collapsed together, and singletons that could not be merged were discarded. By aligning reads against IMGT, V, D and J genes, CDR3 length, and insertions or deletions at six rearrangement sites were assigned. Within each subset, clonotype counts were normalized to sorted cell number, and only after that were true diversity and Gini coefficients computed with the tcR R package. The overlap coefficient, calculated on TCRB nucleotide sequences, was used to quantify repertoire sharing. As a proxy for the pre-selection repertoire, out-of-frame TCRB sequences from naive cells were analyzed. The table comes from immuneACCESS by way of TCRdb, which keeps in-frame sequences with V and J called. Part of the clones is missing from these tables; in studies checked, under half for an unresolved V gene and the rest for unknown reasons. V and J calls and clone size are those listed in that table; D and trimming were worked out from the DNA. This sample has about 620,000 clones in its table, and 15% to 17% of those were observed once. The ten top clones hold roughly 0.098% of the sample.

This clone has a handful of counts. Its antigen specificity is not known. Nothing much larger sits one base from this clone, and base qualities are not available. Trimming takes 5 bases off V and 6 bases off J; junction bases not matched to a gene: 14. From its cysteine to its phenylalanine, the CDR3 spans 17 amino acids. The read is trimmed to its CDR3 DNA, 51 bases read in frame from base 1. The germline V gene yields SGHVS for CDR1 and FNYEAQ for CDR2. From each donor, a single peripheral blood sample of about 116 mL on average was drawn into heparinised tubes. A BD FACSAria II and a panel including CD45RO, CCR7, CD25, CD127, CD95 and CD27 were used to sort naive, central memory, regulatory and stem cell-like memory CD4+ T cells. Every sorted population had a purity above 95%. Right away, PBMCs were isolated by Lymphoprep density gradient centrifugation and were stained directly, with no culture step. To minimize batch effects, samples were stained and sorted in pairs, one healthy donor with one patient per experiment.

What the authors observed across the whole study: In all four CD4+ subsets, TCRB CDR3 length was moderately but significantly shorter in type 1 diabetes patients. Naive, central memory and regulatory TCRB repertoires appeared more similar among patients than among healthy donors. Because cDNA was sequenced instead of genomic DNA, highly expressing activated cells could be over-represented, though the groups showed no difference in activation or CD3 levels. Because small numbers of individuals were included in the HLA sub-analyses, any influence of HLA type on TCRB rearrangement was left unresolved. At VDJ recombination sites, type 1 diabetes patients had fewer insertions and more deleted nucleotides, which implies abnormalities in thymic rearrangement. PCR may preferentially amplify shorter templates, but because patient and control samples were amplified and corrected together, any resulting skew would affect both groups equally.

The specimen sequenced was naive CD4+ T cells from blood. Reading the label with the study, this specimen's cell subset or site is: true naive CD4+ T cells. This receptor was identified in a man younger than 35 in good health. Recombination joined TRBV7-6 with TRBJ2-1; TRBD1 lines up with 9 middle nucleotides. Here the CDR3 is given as CASSHHTGGRRSNEQFF. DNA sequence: TGTGCCAGCAGCCATCACACAGGGGGCAGAAGAAGCAATGAGCAGTTCTTC.